These 16 T cell receptor beta chains were all obtained from the same sample, sequenced in a study of PD-1 blockade in classical Hodgkin lymphoma. The protocol was immunoSEQ multiplex PCR, while the TCRdb copy is restricted to in-frame clones and leaves out a portion. The profile shows about 85,000 clones, 90% of them singletons. Time point specified: cycle 4 day 1 (C4D1), after more than five weeks of nivolumab. Each and every patient relapsed after autologous stem cell transplantation, and patients got differing brentuximab vedotin exposure. Sequenced material: peripheral blood mononuclear cells (PBMCs), taken before the fourth cycle of nivolumab. These receptors were collected from a human donor with classical Hodgkin lymphoma.

The V call is TRBV7-2, the J call TRBJ1-2; D is undetermined. This CDR3 contains 12 residues. V was trimmed by 1 base and J by 4 bases, leaving 4 bases between them. CDR1 and CDR2 (germline): SGHTA, FQGNSA. The CDR3 region has the DNA TGTGCCAGCAGCTTAGAGATCTATGGCTACACCTTC. This encodes CASSLEIYGYTF.

The chain couples TRBV5-6 to TRBJ2-3; tentative D call: TRBD2 (7 bases). Germline V gene data show CDR1 as SGHDT and CDR2 as YYEEEE. V lost 2 bases and J 4 bases, leaving 20 bases between the germline ends. The CDR3 length is 17 residues. CDR3 coding DNA: TGTGCCAGCAGCTTTTACCTCGGTGGGGGGGGCTCAGATACGCAGTATTTT. This gives the protein CASSFYLGGGGSDTQYF. Full variable domain (remainder filled in from reference TRBV5-6 and TRBJ2-3): DAGVTQSPTHLIKTRGQQVTLRCSPKSGHDTVSWYQQALGQGPQFIFQYYEEEERQRGNFPDRFSGHQFPNYSSELNVNALLLGDSALYLCASSFYLGGGGSDTQYFGPGTRLTVL.

This clone has only one observation. The genes are TRBV27 and TRBJ2-7; either TRBD1 or TRBD2 may supply D (5 bases each). Trimming removed 1 base from V and 2 bases from J, with 9 bases in between. Germline V gives CDR1 MNHEY, CDR2 SMNVEV (reference sequence). This CDR3 is built from 14 residues. This chain's CDR3 is CASSLYRGTYEQYF. As DNA, the CDR3 is TGTGCCAGCAGTTTATATCGGGGCACCTACGAGCAGTACTTC.

The V gene is TRBV7-6, the J gene TRBJ2-7, with D possibly matching TRBD2 (6 bases). V gave up 3 bases and J gave up 3 bases, with 12 bases separating them. CDR1 and CDR2 from the germline V gene are SGHVS and FNYEAQ. The CDR3 is 14 residues long. In nucleotides, the CDR3 is TGTGCCAGCAGCTTGGCGGGACTCAACTACGAGCAGTACTTC. It encodes CASSLAGLNYEQYF.

This rearrangement joins TRBV6-5 to TRBJ2-7; TRBD1 matches at 7 bases. Germline V gene sequence: CDR1 MNHEY, CDR2 SVGAGI. The CDR3 consists of 16 residues. J gave up 5 bases and V 4 bases, and 14 bases lay outside the gene matches. The CDR3 coding sequence is TGTGCCAGCAGTTTTCTATCCCCGACAGGGCGGCACGAGCAGTACTTC. It translates to CASSFLSPTGRHEQYF.

This chain joins TRBV10-3 and TRBJ2-7; possibly TRBD2 for D (5 bases). The V and J ends lost 2 bases and 0 bases respectively, with 11 bases between them. The germline V gene encodes CDR1 ENHRY and CDR2 SYGVKD. This CDR3 region has 15 residues. DNA for the CDR3: TGTGCCATCAGTGAGATACGGGATCGCTCCTACGAGCAGTACTTC. It codes for CAISEIRDRSYEQYF.

The chain recombines TRBV6-5 with TRBJ1-1; D possibly corresponds to TRBD1 (6 bases). The germline CDR1 and CDR2 sequences are MNHEY and SVGAGI. Trimming removed 5 bases at V and 1 base at J, with 8 bases between. CDR3 length equals 13 residues. The CDR3 sequence: CASSTGKNTEAFF. CDR3 nucleotide sequence: TGTGCCAGCAGTACAGGGAAGAACACTGAAGCTTTCTTT.

This chain links TRBV6-6 with TRBJ2-2, with 7 bases matching TRBD1. CDR3 length: 13 residues. V gave up 6 bases and J gave up 6 bases; unmatched junction bases: 4. Germline V gene lookup returns CDR1 MNHNY and CDR2 SVGAGI (reference sequence). The CDR3 DNA follows: TGTGCCAGCAGCAGACAGGGCCCCGGGGAGCTGTTTTTT. Translated: CASSRQGPGELFF.

This chain links TRBV30 with TRBJ2-7; either TRBD1 or TRBD2 may fit D (5 bases each). The CDR3 contains 16 residues. The ends were cut back, 1 base at V and 5 bases at J, with 21 bases in the middle. Germline CDR1 and CDR2: GTSNPN and SVGIG (reference sequence). Here the CDR3 reads CAWSGDRAPRVNEQYF. CDR3 coding DNA: TGTGCCTGGAGTGGGGACCGGGCCCCGAGGGTCAACGAGCAGTACTTC.

The chain has TRBV27 and TRBJ1-4; D not certain. Germline loops: CDR1 MNHEY, CDR2 SMNVEV (reference sequence). This CDR3 contains 15 residues. Trimming shortened V by 4 bases and J by 7 bases, and 16 bases separated the two germline ends. Here the CDR3 reads CASSYSIRRSEKLFF. In nucleotides, the CDR3 is TGTGCCAGCAGTTATTCGATTAGACGAAGTGAAAAACTGTTTTTT. Based on the CDR3 plus reference TRBV27 and TRBJ1-4, the full variable domain is EAQVTQNPRYLITVTGKKLTVTCSQNMNHEYMSWYRQDPGLGLRQIYYSMNVEVTDKGDVPEGYKVSRKEKRNFPLILESPSPNQTSLYFCASSYSIRRSEKLFFGSGTQLSVL.

This clone was seen a single time. The rearrangement joins TRBV28 to TRBJ1-5; D remains ambiguous. Germline CDR1 and CDR2: MDHEN and SYDVKM. The CDR3 consists of 12 residues. V was shortened by 5 bases and J by 4 bases, with 6 bases between the two germline ends. CDR3: CASSKANQPQHF. CDR3 coding DNA: TGTGCCAGCAGTAAGGCGAATCAGCCCCAGCATTTT.

The chain carries TRBV19 and TRBJ1-1; tentative D call: TRBD1 (6 bases). The CDR3 contains 15 residues. In germline, CDR1 is LNHDA, CDR2 SQIVND (reference sequence). Trimming pared 5 bases from V and 0 bases from J, leaving 13 bases between. CDR3 in amino acids: CASSPAGHLNTEAFF. The CDR3 DNA is TGTGCCAGTAGTCCGGCGGGACACTTGAACACTGAAGCTTTCTTT.

The rearrangement links TRBV30 to TRBJ1-4; 9 positions agree with TRBD1. CDR3 size: 14 residues. The V and J ends lost 5 bases and 5 bases, in that order; junction bases with no gene match: 6. Germline V gene lookup returns CDR1 GTSNPN and CDR2 SVGIG (reference sequence). CDR3 loop: CAWFRQGGNEKLFF. The CDR3 DNA reads TGTGCCTGGTTCCGACAGGGGGGGAATGAAAAACTGTTTTTT.

This chain's CDR3 is CASSAPRGENTEAFF. As DNA, the CDR3 is TGTGCCAGCAGTGCCCCCCGGGGGGAGAACACTGAAGCTTTCTTT. V is TRBV25-1 and J is TRBJ1-1; TRBD1 might be the D (5 bases). Germline CDR1 is MGHDK and CDR2 is SYGVNS. This CDR3 is built from 15 residues. V lost 4 bases and J 1 base, leaving 13 bases between the germline ends.

This clone appeared many times. V gene TRBV30 combines with J gene TRBJ1-1; the D is unclear. Looked up from germline, CDR1 is GTSNPN and CDR2 is SVGIG (reference sequence). The CDR3 is 13 residues long. V was clipped by 1 base and J by 1 base, with 7 bases between them. CDR3: CAWSDAGNTEAFF. CDR3 coding DNA: TGTGCCTGGAGTGACGCAGGGAACACTGAAGCTTTCTTT.

The CDR3 DNA is TGCGCCAGCAGCTTGAGTCAGCCCCAGCATTTT. As protein: CASSLSQPQHF. The chain links TRBV5-1 to TRBJ1-5; unclear D gene. Germline V gene data show CDR1 as SGHRS and CDR2 as YFSETQ. Between the trimmed V and J ends, which lost 1 base and 6 bases, there was a span of 2 bases. The CDR3 length is 11 residues. The full variable domain, in which reference TRBV5-1 and TRBJ1-5 provide the parts outside the CDR3, is KAGVTQTPRYLIKTRGQQVTLSCSPISGHRSVSWYQQTPGQGLQFLFEYFSETQRNKGNFPGRFSGRQFSNSRSEMNVSTLELGDSALYLCASSLSQPQHFGDGTRLSIL.